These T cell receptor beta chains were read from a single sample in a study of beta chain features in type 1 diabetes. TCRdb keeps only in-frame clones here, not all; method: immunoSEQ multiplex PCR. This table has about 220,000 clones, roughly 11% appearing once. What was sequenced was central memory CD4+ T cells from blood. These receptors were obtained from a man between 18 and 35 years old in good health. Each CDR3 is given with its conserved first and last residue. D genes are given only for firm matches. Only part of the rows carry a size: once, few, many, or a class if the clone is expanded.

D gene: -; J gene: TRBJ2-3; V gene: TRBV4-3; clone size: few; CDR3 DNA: TGCGCCAGCAGCCAAGATGGGGGGCTAAGCACAGATACGCAGTATTTT; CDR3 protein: CASSQDGGLSTDTQYF
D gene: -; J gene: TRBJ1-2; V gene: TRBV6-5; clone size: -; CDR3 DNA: TGTGCCAGCAGTATCACGGCCTATGGCTACACCTTC; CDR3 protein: CASSITAYGYTF
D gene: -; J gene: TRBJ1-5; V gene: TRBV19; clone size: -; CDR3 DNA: TGTGCCAGTAGCACAGGGATAAGCAATCAGCCCCAGCATTTT; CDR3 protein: CASSTGISNQPQHF
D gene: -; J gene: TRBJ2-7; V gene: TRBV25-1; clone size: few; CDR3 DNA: TGTGCCAGCAGTGAACCTGGAACGGGTCCCCTGAGCTACGAGCAGTACTTC; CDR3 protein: CASSEPGTGPLSYEQYF
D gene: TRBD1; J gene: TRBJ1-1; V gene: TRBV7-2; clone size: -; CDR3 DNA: TGTGCCAGCAGCATCCGGGACAGGGCAACTGAAGCTTTCTTT; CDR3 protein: CASSIRDRATEAFF
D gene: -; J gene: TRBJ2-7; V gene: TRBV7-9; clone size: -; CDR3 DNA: TGTGCCAGCAGCTTATCCTCAGGGTCCTACGAGCAGTACTTC; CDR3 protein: CASSLSSGSYEQYF
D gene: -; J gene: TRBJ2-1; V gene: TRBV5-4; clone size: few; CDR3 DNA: TGTGCCAGCAGCTCCCGCAATGAGCAGTTCTTC; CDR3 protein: CASSSRNEQFF
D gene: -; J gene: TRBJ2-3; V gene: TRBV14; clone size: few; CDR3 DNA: TGTGCCAGCACTTGGGACCGCACAGATACGCAGTATTTT; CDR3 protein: CASTWDRTDTQYF
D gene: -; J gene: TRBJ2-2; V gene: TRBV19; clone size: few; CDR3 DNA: TGTGCCAGTAAAGTCGGGGGAGTGGACACCGGGGAGCTGTTTTTT; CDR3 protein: CASKVGGVDTGELFF
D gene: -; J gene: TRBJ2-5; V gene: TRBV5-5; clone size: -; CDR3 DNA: TGTGCCAGCAGCTTGGAGGCACGAGAGACCCAGTACTTC; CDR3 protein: CASSLEARETQYF
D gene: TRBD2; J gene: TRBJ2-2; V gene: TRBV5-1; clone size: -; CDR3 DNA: TGCGCCAGCAGCTTGGCAGCGGGAGAACCCGGGGAGCTGTTTTTT; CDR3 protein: CASSLAAGEPGELFF
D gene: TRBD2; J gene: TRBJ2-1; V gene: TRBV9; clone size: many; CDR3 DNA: TGTGCCAGCAGCCGGACTAGCGGTTACAATGAGCAGTTCTTC; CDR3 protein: CASSRTSGYNEQFF
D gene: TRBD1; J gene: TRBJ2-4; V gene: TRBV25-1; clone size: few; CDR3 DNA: TGTGCCAGCAGTGAAGCAGGGGGCAAAAACATTCAGTACTTC; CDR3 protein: CASSEAGGKNIQYF
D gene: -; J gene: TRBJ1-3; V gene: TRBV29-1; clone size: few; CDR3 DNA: TGCAGCGTTGAATCTGCAGGGGGAAACACCATATATTTT; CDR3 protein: CSVESAGGNTIYF
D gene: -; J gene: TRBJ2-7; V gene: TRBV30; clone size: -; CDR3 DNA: TGTGCCTGGAGTGGACGGGAGCAGTACGAGCAGTACTTC; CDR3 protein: CAWSGREQYEQYF
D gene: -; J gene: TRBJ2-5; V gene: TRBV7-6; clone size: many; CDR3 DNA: TGTGCCAGCAGCTTTCAACAAGAGACCCAGTACTTC; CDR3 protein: CASSFQQETQYF
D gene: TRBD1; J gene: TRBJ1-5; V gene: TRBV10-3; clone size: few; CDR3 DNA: TGTGCCATATGGCCCGGGACAGCAAATCAGCCCCAGCATTTT; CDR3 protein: CAIWPGTANQPQHF
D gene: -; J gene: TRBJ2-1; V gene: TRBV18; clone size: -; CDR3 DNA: TGTGCCAGCGCAATGGACATGTCCTACAATGAGCAGTTCTTC; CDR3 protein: CASAMDMSYNEQFF
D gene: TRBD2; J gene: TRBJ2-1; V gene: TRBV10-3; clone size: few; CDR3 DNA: TGTGCCATCAGTGAGTCGAGACGCGGGAGGGAAGGTTTCTACAATGAGCAGTTCTTC; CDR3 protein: CAISESRRGREGFYNEQFF
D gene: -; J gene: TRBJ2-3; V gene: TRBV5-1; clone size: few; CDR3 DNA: TGCGCCAGCAGCCGACAGGAGGGGGCAAGGACGCAGTATTTT; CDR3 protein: CASSRQEGARTQYF
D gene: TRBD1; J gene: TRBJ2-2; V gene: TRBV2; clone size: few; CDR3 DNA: TGTGCCAGCGACGCGACAGGGGGCGGGACCGGGGAGCTGTTTTTT; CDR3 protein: CASDATGGGTGELFF
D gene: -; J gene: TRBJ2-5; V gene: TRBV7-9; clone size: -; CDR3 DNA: TGTGCCAGCAGCCACCCACCTGGGGAGACCCAGTACTTC; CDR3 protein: CASSHPPGETQYF
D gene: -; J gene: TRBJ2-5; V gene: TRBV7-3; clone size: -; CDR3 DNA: TGTGCCAGCAGCTTAGTTCGTTCGGAGACCCAGTACTTC; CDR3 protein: CASSLVRSETQYF
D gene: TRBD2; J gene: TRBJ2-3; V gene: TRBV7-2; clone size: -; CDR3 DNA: TGTGCCAGCAGCTTAGCGAGCGGGAACACAGATACGCAGTATTTT; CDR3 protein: CASSLASGNTDTQYF
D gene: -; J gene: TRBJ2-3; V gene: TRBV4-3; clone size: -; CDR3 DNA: TGCGCCAGCAGCCAAGGTGGAGTGGCGGCACTCACAGATACGCAGTATTTT; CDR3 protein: CASSQGGVAALTDTQYF
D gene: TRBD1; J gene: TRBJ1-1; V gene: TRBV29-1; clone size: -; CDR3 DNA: TGCAGCGTGCTGGGACAGACCCACACTGAAGCTTTCTTT; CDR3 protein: CSVLGQTHTEAFF
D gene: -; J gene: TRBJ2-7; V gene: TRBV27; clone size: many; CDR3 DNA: TGTGCCAGCAGTTTCTCCAGGGGCGAGAACGAGCAGTACTTC; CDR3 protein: CASSFSRGENEQYF
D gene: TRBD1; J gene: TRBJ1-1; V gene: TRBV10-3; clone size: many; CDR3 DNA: TGTGCCATCAGTGAGGGACAGGACACTGAAGCTTTCTTT; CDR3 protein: CAISEGQDTEAFF
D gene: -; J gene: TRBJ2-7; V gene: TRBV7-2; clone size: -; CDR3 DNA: TGTGCCAGCTCCCGTACCTACGAGCAGTACTTC; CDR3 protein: CASSRTYEQYF
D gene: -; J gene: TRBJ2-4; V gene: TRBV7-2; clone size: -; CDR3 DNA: TGTGCCAGCAGCCGCGGGCGGGGAAAAAACATTCAGTACTTC; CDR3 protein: CASSRGRGKNIQYF
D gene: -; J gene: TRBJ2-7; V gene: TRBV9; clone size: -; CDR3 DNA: TGCGCCAGCAGCGTAGTGGCAGACACCTCCCGTGGGGCCTACGAGCAGTACTTC; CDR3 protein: CASSVVADTSRGAYEQYF
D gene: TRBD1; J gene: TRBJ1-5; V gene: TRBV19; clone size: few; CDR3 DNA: TGTGCCAGTAGTATTGGGACAGGGGGAGGCAATCAGCCCCAGCATTTT; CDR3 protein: CASSIGTGGGNQPQHF
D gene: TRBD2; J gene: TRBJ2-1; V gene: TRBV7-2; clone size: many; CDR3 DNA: TGTGCCAGCAGCCGATCGGGTAGCGGGAGGTACAATGAGCAGTTCTTC; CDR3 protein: CASSRSGSGRYNEQFF
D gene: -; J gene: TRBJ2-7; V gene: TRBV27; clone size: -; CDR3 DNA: TGTGCCAGCGGCCGGAGGGGTATGGGCGAGCAGTACTTC; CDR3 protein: CASGRRGMGEQYF
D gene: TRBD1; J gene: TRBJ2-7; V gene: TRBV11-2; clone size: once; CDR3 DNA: TGTGCCAGCAGCTTAGATCTCGGGACAGGGAGCTTCATCGACGAGCAGTACTTC; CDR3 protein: CASSLDLGTGSFIDEQYF